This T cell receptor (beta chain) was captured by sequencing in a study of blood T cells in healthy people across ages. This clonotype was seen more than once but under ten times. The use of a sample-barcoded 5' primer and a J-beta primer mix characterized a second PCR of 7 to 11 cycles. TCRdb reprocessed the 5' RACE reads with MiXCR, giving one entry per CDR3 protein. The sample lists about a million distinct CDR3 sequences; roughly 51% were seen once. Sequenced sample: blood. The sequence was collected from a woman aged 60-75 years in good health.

This chain's CDR3 is CSAITSGRGNEQFF. CDR3 in DNA: TGCAGTGCCATTACTAGCGGGAGAGGTAATGAGCAGTTCTTC. The chain carries TRBV20-1 and TRBJ2-1, with TRBD2 identical over 11 bases. CDR3 length equals 14 residues. CDR1 DFQATT and CDR2 SNEGSKA come from the germline V gene (reference sequence). V was clipped by 6 bases and J by 7 bases; unmatched bases: 8.